This T cell receptor beta chain was sequenced for a study of T-cell reconstitution after alpha-beta-depleted transplantation in children. Per the germline V gene, CDR1 is SGHRS and CDR2 is YFSETQ. CDR3 length equals 17 residues. With 3 bases removed from V and 6 bases from J, the gap between germline ends came to 21 bases. Unique molecular identifiers were incorporated into the prepared TCRbeta library. TCRdb fed the PCR reads into MiXCR, producing one record per CDR3 protein. In the table there are 140,000 to 150,000 distinct CDR3 sequences, 7.5% to 9% of which are singletons. The TCR originated in a female patient aged 2-9 years who had a stem cell transplant for congenital amegakaryocytic thrombocytopenia, so the T cells may come from the graft donor. Sequences were derived from PBMCs, mostly from graft donor cells, sampled 180 days after TCRalphabeta/CD19-depleted stem cell transplant. The chain carries TRBV5-1 and TRBJ2-2, with D maybe TRBD1 (6 bases). For the CDR3, the DNA is TGCGCCAGCAGCTCCACCCAAGCAGGGGAAAGAGCCGGGGAGCTGTTTTTT. This translates into CASSSTQAGERAGELFF.